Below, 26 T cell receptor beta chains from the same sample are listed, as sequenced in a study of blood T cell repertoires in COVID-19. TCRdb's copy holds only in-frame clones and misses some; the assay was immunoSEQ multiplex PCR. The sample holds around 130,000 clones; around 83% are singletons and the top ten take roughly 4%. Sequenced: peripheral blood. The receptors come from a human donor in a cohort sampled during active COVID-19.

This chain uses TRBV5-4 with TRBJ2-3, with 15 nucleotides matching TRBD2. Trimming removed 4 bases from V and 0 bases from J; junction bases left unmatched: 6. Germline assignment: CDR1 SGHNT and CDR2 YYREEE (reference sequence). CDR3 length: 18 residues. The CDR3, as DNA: TGTGCCAGCAGCCTAGGGACTAGCGGGAGGCCCAGCACAGATACGCAGTATTTT. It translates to CASSLGTSGRPSTDTQYF.

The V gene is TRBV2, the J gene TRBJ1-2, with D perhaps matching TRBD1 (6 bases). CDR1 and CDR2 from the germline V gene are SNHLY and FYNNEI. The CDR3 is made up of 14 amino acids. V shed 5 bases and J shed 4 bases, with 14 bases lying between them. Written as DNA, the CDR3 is TGTGCCAGCAGTCCTCGGACAGTAGTCTATGGCTACACCTTC. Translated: CASSPRTVVYGYTF. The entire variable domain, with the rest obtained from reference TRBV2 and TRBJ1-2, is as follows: EPEVTQTPSHQVTQMGQEVILRCVPISNHLYFYWYRQILGQKVEFLVSFYNNEISEKSEIFDDQFSVERPDGSNFTLKIRSTKLEDSAMYFCASSPRTVVYGYTFGSGTRLTVV.

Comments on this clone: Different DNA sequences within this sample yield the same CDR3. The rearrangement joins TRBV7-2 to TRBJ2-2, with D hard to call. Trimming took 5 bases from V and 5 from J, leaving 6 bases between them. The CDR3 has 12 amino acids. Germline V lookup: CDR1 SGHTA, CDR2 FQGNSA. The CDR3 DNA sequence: TGTGCCAGCAGCCCCAGGACCGGGGAGCTGTTTTTT. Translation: CASSPRTGELFF.

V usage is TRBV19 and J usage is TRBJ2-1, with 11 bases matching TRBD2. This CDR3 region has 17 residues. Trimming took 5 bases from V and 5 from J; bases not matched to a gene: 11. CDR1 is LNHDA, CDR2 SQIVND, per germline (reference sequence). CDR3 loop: CASSQLAGGLTHNEQFF. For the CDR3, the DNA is TGTGCCAGTAGTCAGCTAGCGGGAGGATTAACACACAATGAGCAGTTCTTC.

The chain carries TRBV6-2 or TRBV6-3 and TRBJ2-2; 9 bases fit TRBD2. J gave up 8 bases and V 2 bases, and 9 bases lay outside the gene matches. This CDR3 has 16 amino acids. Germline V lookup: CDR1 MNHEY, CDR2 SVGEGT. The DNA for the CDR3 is TGTGCCAGCAGTTACACAACCGGGACTAGCTCGGGGGAGCTGTTTTTT. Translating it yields CASSYTTGTSSGELFF.

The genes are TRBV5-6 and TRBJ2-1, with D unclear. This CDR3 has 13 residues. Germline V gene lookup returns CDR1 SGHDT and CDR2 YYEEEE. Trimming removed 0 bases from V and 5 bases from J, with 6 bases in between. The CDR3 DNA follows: TGTGCCAGCAGCTTGGACAGCCACAATGAGCAGTTCTTC. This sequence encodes CASSLDSHNEQFF.

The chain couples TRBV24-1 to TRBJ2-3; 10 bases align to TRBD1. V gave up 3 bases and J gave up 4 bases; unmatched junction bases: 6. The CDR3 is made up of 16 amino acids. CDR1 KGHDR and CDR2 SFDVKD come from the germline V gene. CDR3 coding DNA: TGTGCCACCAGTGATCCGGGACAGGGGATCGCAGATACGCAGTATTTT. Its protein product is CATSDPGQGIADTQYF.

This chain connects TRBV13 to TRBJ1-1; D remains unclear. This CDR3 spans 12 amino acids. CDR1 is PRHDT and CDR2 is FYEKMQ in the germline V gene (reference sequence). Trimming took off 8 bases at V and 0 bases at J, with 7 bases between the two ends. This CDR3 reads CASRTVNTEAFF. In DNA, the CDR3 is TGTGCCAGCCGAACGGTGAACACTGAAGCTTTCTTT. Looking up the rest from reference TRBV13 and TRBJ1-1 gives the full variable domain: AAGVIQSPRHLIKEKRETATLKCYPIPRHDTVYWYQQGPGQDPQFLISFYEKMQSDKGSIPDRFSAQQFSDYHSELNMSSLELGDSALYFCASRTVNTEAFFGQGTRLTVV.

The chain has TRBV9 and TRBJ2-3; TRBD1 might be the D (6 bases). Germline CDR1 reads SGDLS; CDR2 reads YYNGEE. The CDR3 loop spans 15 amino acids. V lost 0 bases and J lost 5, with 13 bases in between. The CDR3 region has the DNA TGTGCCAGCAGCGTAGATTCAGGGGCTGAAGATACGCAGTATTTT. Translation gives CASSVDSGAEDTQYF.

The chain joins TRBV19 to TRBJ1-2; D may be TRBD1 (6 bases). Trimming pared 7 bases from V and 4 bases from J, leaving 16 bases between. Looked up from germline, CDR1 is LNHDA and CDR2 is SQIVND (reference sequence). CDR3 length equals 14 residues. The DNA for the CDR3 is TGTGCCAGTACCCGGGGGGGCGTAGTCTATGGCTACACCTTC. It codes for CASTRGGVVYGYTF.

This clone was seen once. The CDR3 spells CASSTRAGNTEAFF. CDR3 sequence (DNA): TGTGCCAGCAGCACCCGCGCCGGGAACACTGAAGCTTTCTTT. The chain combines TRBV7-2 with TRBJ1-1; unclear D gene. V was shortened by 5 bases and J by 1 base, with 11 bases between the two germline ends. The CDR3 is 14 residues long. Germline V gene sequence: CDR1 SGHTA, CDR2 FQGNSA.

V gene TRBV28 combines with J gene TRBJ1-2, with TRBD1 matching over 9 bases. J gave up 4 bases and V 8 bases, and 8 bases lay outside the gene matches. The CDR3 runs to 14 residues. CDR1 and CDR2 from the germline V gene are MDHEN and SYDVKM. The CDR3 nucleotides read TGTGCCAGCCTGGGGGACAGGGTGGTCTATGGCTACACCTTC. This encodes CASLGDRVVYGYTF.

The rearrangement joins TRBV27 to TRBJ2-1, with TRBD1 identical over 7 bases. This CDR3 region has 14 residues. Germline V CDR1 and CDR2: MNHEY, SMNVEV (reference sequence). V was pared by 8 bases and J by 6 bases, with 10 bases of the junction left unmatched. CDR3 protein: CASGPRDSLNEQFF. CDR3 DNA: TGTGCCAGCGGACCCCGGGACAGCCTCAATGAGCAGTTCTTC.

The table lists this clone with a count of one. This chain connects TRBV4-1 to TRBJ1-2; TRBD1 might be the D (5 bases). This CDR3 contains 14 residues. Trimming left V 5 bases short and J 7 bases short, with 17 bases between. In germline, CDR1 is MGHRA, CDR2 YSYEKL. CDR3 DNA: TGCGCCAGCAGCTTCGGGCGGGGCGATACTGGCTACACCTTC. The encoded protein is CASSFGRGDTGYTF.

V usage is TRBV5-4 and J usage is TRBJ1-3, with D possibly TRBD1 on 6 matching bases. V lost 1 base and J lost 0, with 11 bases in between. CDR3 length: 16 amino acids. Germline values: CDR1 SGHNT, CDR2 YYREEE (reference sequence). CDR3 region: CASSLMDRSSGNTIYF. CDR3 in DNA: TGTGCCAGCAGCTTGATGGACAGAAGCTCTGGAAACACCATATATTTT.

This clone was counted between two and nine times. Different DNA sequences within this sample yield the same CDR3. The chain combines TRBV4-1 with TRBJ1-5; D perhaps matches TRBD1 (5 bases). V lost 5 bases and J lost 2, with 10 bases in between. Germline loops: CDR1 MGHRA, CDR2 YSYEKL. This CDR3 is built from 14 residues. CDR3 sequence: CASSWGGGNQPQHF. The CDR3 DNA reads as TGCGCCAGCAGCTGGGGCGGAGGCAATCAGCCCCAGCATTTT.

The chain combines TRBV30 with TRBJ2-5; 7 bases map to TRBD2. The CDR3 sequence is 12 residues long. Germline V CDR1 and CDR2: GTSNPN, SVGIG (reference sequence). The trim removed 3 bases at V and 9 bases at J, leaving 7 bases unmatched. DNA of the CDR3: TGTGCCTGGAGCCTGGGGACTACTTCCCAGTACTTC. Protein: CAWSLGTTSQYF.

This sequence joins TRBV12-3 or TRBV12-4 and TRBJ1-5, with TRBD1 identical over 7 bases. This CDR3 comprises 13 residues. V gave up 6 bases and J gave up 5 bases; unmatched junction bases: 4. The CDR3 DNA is TGTGCCAGCAGCCCAGACAGGGATCAGCCCCAGCATTTT. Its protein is CASSPDRDQPQHF.

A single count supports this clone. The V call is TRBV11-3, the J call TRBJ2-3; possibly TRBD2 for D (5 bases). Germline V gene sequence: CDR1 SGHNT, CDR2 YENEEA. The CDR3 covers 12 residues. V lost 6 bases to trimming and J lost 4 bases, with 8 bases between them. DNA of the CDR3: TGTGCCAGCAGGGCGGGCCCAGATACGCAGTATTTT. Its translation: CASRAGPDTQYF.

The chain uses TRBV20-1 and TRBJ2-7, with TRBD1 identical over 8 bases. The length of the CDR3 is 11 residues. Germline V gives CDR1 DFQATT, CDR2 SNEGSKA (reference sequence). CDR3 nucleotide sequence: TGCAGGGGGACAGGACGCCACGAGCAGTACGTC. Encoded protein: CRGTGRHEQYV.

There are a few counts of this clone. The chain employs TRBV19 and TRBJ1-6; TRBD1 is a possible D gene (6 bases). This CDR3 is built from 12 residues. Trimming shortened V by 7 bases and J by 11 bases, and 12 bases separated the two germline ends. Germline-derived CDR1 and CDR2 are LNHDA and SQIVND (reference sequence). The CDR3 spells CASNSEGAPLHF. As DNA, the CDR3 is TGTGCCAGTAACTCTGAGGGGGCACCCCTCCACTTT.

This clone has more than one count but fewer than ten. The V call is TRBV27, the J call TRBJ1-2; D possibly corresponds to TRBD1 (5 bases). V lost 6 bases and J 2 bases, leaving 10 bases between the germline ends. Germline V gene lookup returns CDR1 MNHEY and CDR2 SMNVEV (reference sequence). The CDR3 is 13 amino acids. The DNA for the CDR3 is TGTGCCAGCAGCTTGACAGAGAACTATGGCTACACCTTC. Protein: CASSLTENYGYTF.

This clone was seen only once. CDR3 sequence: CASSSKGAYEQYV. CDR3 nucleotide sequence: TGTGCCAGCAGCTCCAAGGGAGCCTACGAGCAGTACGTC. The chain combines TRBV11-3 with TRBJ2-7, with D perhaps matching TRBD2 (5 bases). Trimming pared 4 bases from V and 2 bases from J, leaving 9 bases between. This CDR3 has 13 amino acids. Germline lookup yields CDR1 SGHNT and CDR2 YENEEA.

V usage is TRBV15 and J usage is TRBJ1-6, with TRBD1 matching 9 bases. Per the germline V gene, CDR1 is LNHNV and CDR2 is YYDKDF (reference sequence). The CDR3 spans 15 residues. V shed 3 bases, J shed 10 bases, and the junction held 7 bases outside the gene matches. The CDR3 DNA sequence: TGTGCCACCAGCAGCGATACAGGGGGCAACTCACCCCTCCACTTT. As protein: CATSSDTGGNSPLHF.

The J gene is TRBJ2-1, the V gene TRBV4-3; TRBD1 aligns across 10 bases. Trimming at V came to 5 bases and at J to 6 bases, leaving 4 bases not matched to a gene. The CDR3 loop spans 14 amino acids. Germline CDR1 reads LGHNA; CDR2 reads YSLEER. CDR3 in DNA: TGCGCCAGCAGCTTCCGGGACAGGGGCAATGAGCAGTTCTTC. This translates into CASSFRDRGNEQFF.

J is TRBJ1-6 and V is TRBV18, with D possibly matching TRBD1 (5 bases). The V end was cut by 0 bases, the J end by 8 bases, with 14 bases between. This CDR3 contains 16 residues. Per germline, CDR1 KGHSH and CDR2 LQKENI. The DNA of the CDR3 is TGTGCCAGCTCACCACCGAGCCAGGGCTTTTATTCACCCCTCCACTTT. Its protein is CASSPPSQGFYSPLHF.